The 10 T cell receptor beta chains below all came from one sample that was sequenced in a study of blood T cell repertoires in COVID-19. Libraries were prepared by immunoSEQ multiplex PCR; TCRdb keeps only in-frame clonotypes and omits some of them. The table records around 78,000 clones, around 76% of them present only once. The sequencing sample was made of peripheral blood. The origin of the receptors is a human donor in a cohort sampled during active COVID-19.

The chain recombines TRBV11-3 with TRBJ2-5; TRBD2 is a possible D gene (6 bases). This CDR3 contains 13 residues. Trimming took off 8 bases at V and 7 bases at J, with 17 bases between the two ends. Germline CDR1 reads SGHNT; CDR2 reads YENEEA. The CDR3 sequence: CASSSSLEGTQYF. CDR3 in DNA: TGTGCCAGCTCCTCGTCCCTGGAGGGGACCCAGTACTTC.

The gene calls are TRBV4-3 and TRBJ1-2, with D hard to call. Germline V lookup: CDR1 LGHNA, CDR2 YSLEER. The length of the CDR3 is 16 residues. Trimming stripped 4 bases from V and 5 bases from J, with 20 bases between. Here the CDR3 DNA reads TGCGCCAGCAGCCCCCGCCCTGAGGAAGACGGATATGGCTACACCTTC. The encoded protein is CASSPRPEEDGYGYTF.

The V gene is TRBV7-6, the J gene TRBJ1-5, with a weak D call TRBD1 (6 bases). Germline V lookup: CDR1 SGHVS, CDR2 FNYEAQ. The germline V and J ends were trimmed by 2 bases and 1 base, with 6 bases remaining between them. The CDR3 length is 14 residues. The CDR3: CASSLRGSNQPQHF. In DNA form, the CDR3 reads TGTGCCAGCAGCTTAAGGGGGAGCAATCAGCCCCAGCATTTT.

J is TRBJ2-5 and V is TRBV5-1; 12 nucleotides agree with TRBD2. The germline gives CDR1 SGHRS, CDR2 YFSETQ. V lost 4 bases and J lost 2; bases outside the gene matches: 6. The CDR3 length is 16 residues. The CDR3 DNA sequence: TGCGCCAGCAGCGTAGGGACTAGCGGGCCTCAAGAGACCCAGTACTTC. Translating gives CASSVGTSGPQETQYF.

This chain links TRBV4-1 with TRBJ2-3; perhaps TRBD2 as D (7 bases). This CDR3 region has 14 residues. Per germline, CDR1 MGHRA and CDR2 YSYEKL. With 5 bases removed from V and 2 bases from J, the gap between germline ends came to 11 bases. The CDR3 here is CASSSGGHTDTQYF. DNA for the CDR3: TGCGCCAGCAGCTCCGGGGGGCACACAGATACGCAGTATTTT.

The DNA of the CDR3 is TGTGCCAGCAGCAAGACAGGGCGAAACACCATATATTTT. This codes for CASSKTGRNTIYF. This sequence joins TRBV6-5 and TRBJ1-3, with TRBD1 matching over 7 bases. Germline trimming cut 6 bases from V and 5 bases from J; bases unmatched to any gene: 4. This CDR3 spans 13 amino acids. Germline CDR1 MNHEY, CDR2 SVGAGI.

This clone was observed a handful of times. This rearrangement joins TRBV3-1 (or the pseudogene TRBV3-2) to TRBJ2-7, with a possible D match to TRBD1 (6 bases). Germline CDR1 reads LGHDT; CDR2 reads YNNKEL (reference sequence). CDR3 length: 14 residues. The ends were cut back, 3 bases at V and 5 bases at J, with 14 bases in the middle. CDR3 loop: CASSHTGNEDEQYF. For the CDR3, the DNA is TGTGCCAGCAGCCACACAGGGAATGAGGACGAGCAGTACTTC.

The J gene is TRBJ1-6, the V gene TRBV27; no firm D call. Germline assignment: CDR1 MNHEY and CDR2 SMNVEV (reference sequence). V was shortened by 7 bases and J by 7 bases, with 8 bases between the two germline ends. This CDR3 has 12 amino acids. CDR3 in amino acids: CASTRGNSPLHF. The CDR3 DNA is TGTGCCAGCACACGAGGAAATTCACCCCTCCACTTT.

The chain combines TRBV30 with TRBJ1-2; TRBD1 might be the D (5 bases). The CDR3 is made up of 15 amino acids. Germline V lookup: CDR1 GTSNPN, CDR2 SVGIG (reference sequence). Trimming left V 3 bases short and J 1 base short, with 15 bases between. The CDR3 DNA reads as TGTGCCTGGAGGACTCAGGGATTACGTAACTATGGCTACACCTTC. Its protein is CAWRTQGLRNYGYTF.

The rearrangement joins TRBV5-6 to TRBJ1-2; D unclear. The CDR3 consists of 14 residues. V lost 0 bases to trimming and J lost 4 bases, with 10 bases between them. Per the germline V gene, CDR1 is SGHDT and CDR2 is YYEEEE. The DNA of the CDR3 is TGTGCCAGCAGCTTGGTGGCGGATAGCTATGGCTACACCTTC. It translates to CASSLVADSYGYTF.